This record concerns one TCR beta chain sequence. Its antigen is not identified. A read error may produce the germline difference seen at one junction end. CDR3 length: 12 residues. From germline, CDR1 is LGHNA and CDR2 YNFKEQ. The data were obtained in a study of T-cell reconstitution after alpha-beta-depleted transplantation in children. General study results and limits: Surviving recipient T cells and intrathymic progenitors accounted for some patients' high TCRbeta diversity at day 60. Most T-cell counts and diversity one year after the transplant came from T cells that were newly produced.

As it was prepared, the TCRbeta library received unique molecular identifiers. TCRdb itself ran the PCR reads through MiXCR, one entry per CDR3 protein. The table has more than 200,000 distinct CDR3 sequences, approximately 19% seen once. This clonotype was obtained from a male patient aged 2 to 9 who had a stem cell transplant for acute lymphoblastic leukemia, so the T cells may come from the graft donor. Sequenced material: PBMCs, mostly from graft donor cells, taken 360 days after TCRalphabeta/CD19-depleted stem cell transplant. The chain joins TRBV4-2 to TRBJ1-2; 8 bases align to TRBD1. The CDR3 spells CASSLTDRGTAF. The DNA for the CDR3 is TGTGCCAGCAGCCTGACCGACAGGGGAACGGCCTTC.